The entry that follows covers one T cell receptor (beta chain) sequence. Its antigen is unknown. Treatment defined: oral pan-JAK inhibitor, 5-10 mg twice daily. A FACSAria was used to sort CD4+ and CD8+ T cells. These cells came from PBMCs. Extraction and reverse transcription of RNA yielded cDNA as the sequencing template. Only in-frame clones appear in the TCRdb table, and some are missing; sequencing was by immunoSEQ multiplex PCR. Of over 150,000 clones detected, around 60% appear once; the ten largest clones hold approximately 3.4%. This entry is derived from a study of CD8+ T cells in alopecia areata. Germline V gives CDR1 SGHRS, CDR2 YFSETQ. This CDR3 is 16 amino acids long. V lost 6 bases and J 2 bases, leaving 19 bases between the germline ends. Study results and caveats: Lesional scalp, especially alopecia totalis/universalis, showed higher clonality than normal scalp. Sharing of TCRs across patients appeared less clear than in mice, possibly for HLA-related reasons.

The rearrangement links TRBV5-1 to TRBJ2-3, with D perhaps matching TRBD2 (6 bases). Sequenced material: CD4+ T cells sorted from blood, taken at week 4, from a patient treated with tofacitinib. The sequence was collected from a human donor with alopecia areata. CDR3 coding DNA: TGCGCCAGCAACCCGGGACTTTCCACGGTCACAGATACGCAGTATTTT. This sequence encodes CASNPGLSTVTDTQYF.